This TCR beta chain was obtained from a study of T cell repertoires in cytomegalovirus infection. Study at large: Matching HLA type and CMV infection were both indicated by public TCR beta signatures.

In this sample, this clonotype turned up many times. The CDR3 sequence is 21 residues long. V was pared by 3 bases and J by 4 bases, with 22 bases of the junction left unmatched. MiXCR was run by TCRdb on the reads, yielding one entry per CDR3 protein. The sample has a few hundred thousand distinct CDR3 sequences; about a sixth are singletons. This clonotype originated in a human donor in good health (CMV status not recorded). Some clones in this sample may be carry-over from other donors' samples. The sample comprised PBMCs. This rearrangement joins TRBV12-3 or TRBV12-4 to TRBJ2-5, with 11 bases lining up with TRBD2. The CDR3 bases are TGTGCCAGCAGTTTTCGTCGTATTTTGGGGACTAGCGGCGGTCGGCGAGAGACCCAGTACTTC. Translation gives CASSFRRILGTSGGRRETQYF.